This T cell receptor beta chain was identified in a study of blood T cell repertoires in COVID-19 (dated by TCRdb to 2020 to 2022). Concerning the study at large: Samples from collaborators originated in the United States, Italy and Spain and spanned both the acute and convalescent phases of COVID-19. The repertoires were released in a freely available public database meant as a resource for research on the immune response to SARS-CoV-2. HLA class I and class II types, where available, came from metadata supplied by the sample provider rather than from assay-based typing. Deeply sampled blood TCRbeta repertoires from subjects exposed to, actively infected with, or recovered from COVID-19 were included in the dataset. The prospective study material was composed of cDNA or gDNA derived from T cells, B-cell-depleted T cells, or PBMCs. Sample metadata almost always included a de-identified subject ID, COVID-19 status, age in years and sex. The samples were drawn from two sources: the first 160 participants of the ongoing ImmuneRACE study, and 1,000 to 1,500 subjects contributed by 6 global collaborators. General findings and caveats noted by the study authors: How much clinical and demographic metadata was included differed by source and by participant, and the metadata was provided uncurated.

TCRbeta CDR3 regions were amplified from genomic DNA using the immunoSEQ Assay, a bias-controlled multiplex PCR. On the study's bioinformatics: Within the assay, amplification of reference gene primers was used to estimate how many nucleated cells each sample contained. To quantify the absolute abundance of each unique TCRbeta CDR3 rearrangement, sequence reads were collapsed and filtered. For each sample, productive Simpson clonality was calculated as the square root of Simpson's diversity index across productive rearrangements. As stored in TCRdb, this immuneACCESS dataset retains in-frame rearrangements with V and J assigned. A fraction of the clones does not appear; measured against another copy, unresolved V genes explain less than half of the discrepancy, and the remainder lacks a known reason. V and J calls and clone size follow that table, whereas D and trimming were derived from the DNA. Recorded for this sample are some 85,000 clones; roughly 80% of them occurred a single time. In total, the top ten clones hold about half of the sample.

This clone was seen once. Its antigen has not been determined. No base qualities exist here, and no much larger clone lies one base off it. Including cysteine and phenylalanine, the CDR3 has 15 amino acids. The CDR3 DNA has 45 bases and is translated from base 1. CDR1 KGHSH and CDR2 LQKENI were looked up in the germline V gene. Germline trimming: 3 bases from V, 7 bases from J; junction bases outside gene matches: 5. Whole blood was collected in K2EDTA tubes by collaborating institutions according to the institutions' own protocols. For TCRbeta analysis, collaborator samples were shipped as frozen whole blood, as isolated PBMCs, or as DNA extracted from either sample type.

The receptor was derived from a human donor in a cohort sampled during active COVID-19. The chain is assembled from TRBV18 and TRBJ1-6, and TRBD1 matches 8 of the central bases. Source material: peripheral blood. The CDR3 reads CASSPGQGQNSPLHF. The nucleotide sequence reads TGTGCCAGCTCACCCGGACAGGGACAGAATTCACCCCTCCACTTT.